This is a list of T cell receptor beta chains from one sample in a study of blood T cells in healthy people across ages. TCRdb used MiXCR to reprocess the 5' RACE reads, holding one entry per CDR3 protein. The top ten hold 10% to 15% of the sample, which has around 1.1 million distinct CDR3 sequences, 30% to 40% seen once. The specimen was blood. The receptors here all came from a man in his late teens or twenties in good health. Each CDR3 is given with its conserved first and last residue. The order of the fields is clone size, J gene, CDR3 length, D gene, V gene, CDR3 protein, CDR3 DNA. D genes are given only for firm matches. Expanded clones get a size class; other rows say once, few or many, or leave the size out.

>once|TRBJ2-3|15|.|TRBV6-2/TRBV6-3
CASKKRGERTDTQYF
TGTGCCAGCAAGAAAAGGGGGGAACGCACAGATACGCAGTATTTT
>.|TRBJ2-7|13|.|TRBV18
CASSKNRDSEQYF
TGTGCCAGCTCAAAAAACAGGGACTCCGAGCAGTACTTC
>once|TRBJ2-1|15|.|TRBV6-2/TRBV6-3
CASSYRGIFFNEQFF
TGTGCCAGCAGTTACCGTGGAATATTCTTCAATGAGCAGTTCTTC
>.|TRBJ2-7|15|.|TRBV4-3
CASSLAQGSYNEQYF
TGCGCCAGCAGCCTCGCCCAGGGCTCCTACAATGAGCAGTACTTC
>.|TRBJ1-1|12|.|TRBV7-9
CASSLAGGGAFF
TGTGCCAGCAGCTTAGCAGGGGGAGGAGCTTTCTTT
>.|TRBJ2-7|14|.|TRBV2
CASTIGTGAYEQYF
TGTGCCAGCACGATAGGGACTGGAGCCTACGAGCAGTACTTC
>few|TRBJ1-1|14|TRBD1|TRBV20-1
CSATQGGMNTEAFF
TGCAGTGCGACCCAGGGGGGCATGAACACTGAAGCTTTCTTT
>once|TRBJ1-2|17|.|TRBV7-6
CASSLLSSGTANYGYTF
TGTGCCAGCAGCCTGCTGAGCTCAGGCACAGCTAACTATGGCTACACCTTC
>.|TRBJ1-2|13|.|TRBV2
CASSDRQTYGYTF
TGTGCCAGCAGTGACAGGCAGACTTATGGCTACACCTTC
>.|TRBJ1-1|13|.|TRBV10-3
CAIRLTENTEAFF
TGTGCCATCAGGTTGACAGAAAACACTGAAGCTTTCTTT
>few|TRBJ2-7|14|.|TRBV5-1
CASSLAVPAYEQYF
TGCGCCAGCAGCTTGGCCGTTCCAGCCTACGAGCAGTACTTC
>.|TRBJ1-1|13|.|TRBV10-3
CAISESRTQWAFF
TGTGCCATCAGTGAGTCGCGGACCCAGTGGGCTTTCTTT
>few|TRBJ1-2|14|.|TRBV6-5
CASSYKRSNYGYTF
TGTGCCAGCAGTTACAAAAGATCTAACTATGGCTACACCTTC
>.|TRBJ2-2|16|.|TRBV7-2
CASSLEAGPNTGELFF
TGTGCCAGCAGCTTAGAAGCAGGACCGAACACCGGGGAGCTGTTTTTT
>few|TRBJ2-1|13|.|TRBV4-1
CASSQPLNNEQFF
TGCGCCAGCAGCCAACCTCTGAACAATGAGCAGTTCTTC
>few|TRBJ2-2|16|TRBD1|TRBV20-1
CSARGSWTGAGGELFF
TGCAGTGCTAGAGGATCTTGGACAGGCGCGGGCGGGGAGCTGTTTTTT
>.|TRBJ2-7|16|TRBD2|TRBV5-1
CASSFRGRGGYNEQYF
TGCGCCAGCAGCTTCAGGGGACGGGGGGGCTACAATGAGCAGTACTTC
>few|TRBJ2-1|17|.|TRBV6-2/TRBV6-3
CASSYPRGRISYNEQFF
TGTGCCAGCAGCTATCCCAGGGGCAGGATCTCCTACAATGAGCAGTTCTTC
>few|TRBJ1-1|16|.|TRBV20-1
CSASLGLTTGDTEAFF
TGCAGTGCTAGCCTAGGCCTAACAACGGGGGACACTGAAGCTTTCTTT
>.|TRBJ1-2|13|TRBD1|TRBV30
CAWSGKGADGYTF
TGTGCCTGGAGTGGGAAGGGGGCGGACGGCTACACCTTC
>few|TRBJ2-4|17|.|TRBV11-2
CASSRNPVGLAKNIQYF
TGTGCCAGCAGCCGAAACCCCGTGGGTCTAGCCAAAAACATTCAGTACTTC
>.|TRBJ2-4|16|TRBD1|TRBV2
CASSGQGGLAKNIQYF
TGTGCCAGCTCCGGACAGGGCGGATTAGCCAAAAACATTCAGTACTTC
>.|TRBJ2-3|15|.|TRBV21-1
CASTVRDRVTDTQYF
TGTGCCAGCACCGTTCGGGACAGGGTCACAGATACGCAGTATTTT
>.|TRBJ2-3|16|.|TRBV4-1
CASSHEHAASTDTQYF
TGCGCCAGCAGCCATGAGCACGCAGCTAGCACAGATACGCAGTATTTT
>.|TRBJ1-5|16|.|TRBV3-1
CASSQGGMTSNQPQHF
TGTGCCAGCAGCCAAGGCGGGATGACTAGCAATCAGCCCCAGCATTTT